This is a list of T cell receptor beta chains from one sample in a study of OX40 agonist ivuxolimab in advanced cancers. The assay was immunoSEQ multiplex PCR, and TCRdb's table has in-frame clones only and misses some. The table shows 90,000 to 130,000 clones, with roughly 90% occurring only once. The sample here was CD4+ or CD8+ T cells sorted from blood, taken in a trial of the OX40 agonist ivuxolimab. The receptors stem from an adult with an advanced solid tumor such as melanoma, head and neck, liver or kidney cancer. Both conserved end residues are part of each CDR3. Each record gives: CDR3 DNA, CDR3 protein, clone size, CDR3 length, V gene, D gene, J gene. The D gene is left open where the match is weak. Clone size is given for some rows only: seen once, a few or many times, or a class if the clone is expanded.

CDR3nt: TGTGCCACCAGCAGAGATCGGGGCTTCCTCTATGGCTACACCTTC
CDR3aa: CATSRDRGFLYGYTF
abundance: NA
len: 15
v_gene: TRBV15
d_gene: NA
j_gene: TRBJ1-2

CDR3nt: TGTGCCAGCAGCGTGACAGGGAACTTGGCCAACGTCCTGACTTTC
CDR3aa: CASSVTGNLANVLTF
abundance: once
len: 15
v_gene: TRBV6-1
d_gene: TRBD1
j_gene: TRBJ2-6

CDR3nt: TGTGCCAGCGGGGTAATGAAAGTGACTAGCGAGTTTCAAGAGACCCAGTACTTC
CDR3aa: CASGVMKVTSEFQETQYF
abundance: NA
len: 18
v_gene: TRBV5-4
d_gene: TRBD2
j_gene: TRBJ2-5

CDR3nt: TGTGCCAGCAGTGCCCAGGGTCTCAGGGGGGTCCGTGGGGAGACCCAGTACTTC
CDR3aa: CASSAQGLRGVRGETQYF
abundance: NA
len: 18
v_gene: TRBV25-1
d_gene: NA
j_gene: TRBJ2-5

CDR3nt: TGTGCCTGGACCCCGGGACCTGTCGAGCAGTACTTC
CDR3aa: CAWTPGPVEQYF
abundance: NA
len: 12
v_gene: TRBV30
d_gene: NA
j_gene: TRBJ2-7

CDR3nt: TGTGCCAGCAGGGACAGGGGGCGCAGAAATGGCTACACCTTC
CDR3aa: CASRDRGRRNGYTF
abundance: NA
len: 14
v_gene: TRBV6-5
d_gene: TRBD1
j_gene: TRBJ1-2

CDR3nt: TGCGCCAGCAGTGCCGGAGTGGAAGAGACCCAGTACTTC
CDR3aa: CASSAGVEETQYF
abundance: NA
len: 13
v_gene: TRBV10-1
d_gene: NA
j_gene: TRBJ2-5

CDR3nt: TGTGCCAGCAGTTACTCCGACAGGGCCTACGAGCAGTACTTC
CDR3aa: CASSYSDRAYEQYF
abundance: NA
len: 14
v_gene: TRBV6-5
d_gene: TRBD1
j_gene: TRBJ2-7

CDR3nt: TGCGCCAGCAGCCCACAGGGCGGGGGGGCCATCGATGAGCAGTTCTTC
CDR3aa: CASSPQGGGAIDEQFF
abundance: NA
len: 16
v_gene: TRBV5-1
d_gene: TRBD2
j_gene: TRBJ2-1

CDR3nt: TGTGCCAGTAGTATAGAGTGGCTGGTCCATGAGCAGTTCTTC
CDR3aa: CASSIEWLVHEQFF
abundance: NA
len: 14
v_gene: TRBV19
d_gene: NA
j_gene: TRBJ2-1

CDR3nt: TGTGCCAGCAGCTCGGCCGGAGATACGCAGTATTTT
CDR3aa: CASSSAGDTQYF
abundance: once
len: 12
v_gene: TRBV9
d_gene: NA
j_gene: TRBJ2-3

CDR3nt: TGTGCCTGGAGTGTAGGGGGGGCCCAGGCGTCACCCCTCCACTTT
CDR3aa: CAWSVGGAQASPLHF
abundance: NA
len: 15
v_gene: TRBV30
d_gene: NA
j_gene: TRBJ1-6

CDR3nt: TGTGCCAGCAGCGTAGAAGGGGGCAGGTTTGAGACCCAGTACTTC
CDR3aa: CASSVEGGRFETQYF
abundance: NA
len: 15
v_gene: TRBV9
d_gene: TRBD1
j_gene: TRBJ2-5

CDR3nt: TGTGCCAGCAGGGCAGGGGCCAAAAACATTCAGTACTTC
CDR3aa: CASRAGAKNIQYF
abundance: NA
len: 13
v_gene: TRBV2
d_gene: NA
j_gene: TRBJ2-4

CDR3nt: TGTGCCAGTAGTCAGAGCACTGAAGCTTTCTTT
CDR3aa: CASSQSTEAFF
abundance: NA
len: 11
v_gene: TRBV19
d_gene: NA
j_gene: TRBJ1-1

CDR3nt: TGTGCCAGTAGTATAACCAATACAGGAGTGGGTTACGAGCAGTACTTC
CDR3aa: CASSITNTGVGYEQYF
abundance: NA
len: 16
v_gene: TRBV19
d_gene: NA
j_gene: TRBJ2-7

CDR3nt: TGTGCCAGCAGGACCACAGGGGGCAATGAGCAGTTCTTC
CDR3aa: CASRTTGGNEQFF
abundance: NA
len: 13
v_gene: TRBV2
d_gene: TRBD1
j_gene: TRBJ2-1

CDR3nt: TGTGCCTGGAAGGGGTCGGAGACGTTGGCTTTCTTT
CDR3aa: CAWKGSETLAFF
abundance: NA
len: 12
v_gene: TRBV30
d_gene: NA
j_gene: TRBJ1-1

CDR3nt: TGTGCCAGCAGTTACTCGAATTGGGCAGGGACCCACGAGCAGTACTTC
CDR3aa: CASSYSNWAGTHEQYF
abundance: NA
len: 16
v_gene: TRBV6-5
d_gene: NA
j_gene: TRBJ2-7

CDR3nt: TGTGCCATCACTAAGGACAGGGCCTCCTACGAGCAGTACTTC
CDR3aa: CAITKDRASYEQYF
abundance: NA
len: 14
v_gene: TRBV10-3
d_gene: TRBD1
j_gene: TRBJ2-7

CDR3nt: TGTGCCAGCAGTGAAGGCAGGGCTCAGCCCCAGCATTTT
CDR3aa: CASSEGRAQPQHF
abundance: NA
len: 13
v_gene: TRBV6-1
d_gene: NA
j_gene: TRBJ1-5

CDR3nt: TGTGCCAGCAGCCCTCAGGGGAACTATGGCTACACCTTC
CDR3aa: CASSPQGNYGYTF
abundance: NA
len: 13
v_gene: TRBV9
d_gene: NA
j_gene: TRBJ1-2

CDR3nt: TGTGCCAGCAGTGAGCGACAGGGTCAAAATCAGCCCCAGCATTTT
CDR3aa: CASSERQGQNQPQHF
abundance: NA
len: 15
v_gene: TRBV27
d_gene: TRBD1
j_gene: TRBJ1-5

CDR3nt: TGTGCCAGCTCACCGGGACAGGCCGCTAATCAGCCCCAGCATTTT
CDR3aa: CASSPGQAANQPQHF
abundance: NA
len: 15
v_gene: TRBV18
d_gene: TRBD1
j_gene: TRBJ1-5

CDR3nt: TGCGCCAGCAGCTTGGACCTCCCCTCCCACAATGAGCAGTTCTTC
CDR3aa: CASSLDLPSHNEQFF
abundance: NA
len: 15
v_gene: TRBV5-1
d_gene: NA
j_gene: TRBJ2-1

CDR3nt: TGTGCCAGTAGTATGGACGAATATAGCAATCAGCCCCAGCATTTT
CDR3aa: CASSMDEYSNQPQHF
abundance: NA
len: 15
v_gene: TRBV19
d_gene: NA
j_gene: TRBJ1-5

CDR3nt: TGTGCCAGCAGGGTGGGGGCGTCAGGGTATTTT
CDR3aa: CASRVGASGYF
abundance: once
len: 11
v_gene: TRBV2
d_gene: NA
j_gene: TRBJ2-3

CDR3nt: TGTGCCAGCATCGTGAGACAGGGCCTAAACACTGAAGCTTTCTTT
CDR3aa: CASIVRQGLNTEAFF
abundance: NA
len: 15
v_gene: TRBV19
d_gene: TRBD1
j_gene: TRBJ1-1

CDR3nt: TGCGCCAGCAGCTTGGCTGTTCGGCAGGGCCTGAACACCGGGGAGCTGTTTTTT
CDR3aa: CASSLAVRQGLNTGELFF
abundance: NA
len: 18
v_gene: TRBV5-1
d_gene: NA
j_gene: TRBJ2-2

CDR3nt: TGTGCCAGCAGCTTCCGACCGGGACTAGCGGGATTTAGGTCTCAAGAGACCCAGTACTTC
CDR3aa: CASSFRPGLAGFRSQETQYF
abundance: few
len: 20
v_gene: TRBV7-8
d_gene: TRBD2
j_gene: TRBJ2-5

CDR3nt: TGCGCCAGCAGCTTGGACGGTCGTGGGTACGGCTACACCTTC
CDR3aa: CASSLDGRGYGYTF
abundance: NA
len: 14
v_gene: TRBV5-1
d_gene: NA
j_gene: TRBJ1-2

CDR3nt: TGTGCCAGCAGCTTAGGCCAGGGGGGCGGAGAGACCCAGTACTTC
CDR3aa: CASSLGQGGGETQYF
abundance: NA
len: 15
v_gene: TRBV7-9
d_gene: NA
j_gene: TRBJ2-5

CDR3nt: TGTGCCAGCAGCTTGAGGACTAGCAGCTCCTACGAGCAGTACTTC
CDR3aa: CASSLRTSSSYEQYF
abundance: NA
len: 15
v_gene: TRBV7-2
d_gene: TRBD2
j_gene: TRBJ2-7

CDR3nt: TGCAGCGGCGAACAGGGTCTGGCTGAAGCTTTCTTT
CDR3aa: CSGEQGLAEAFF
abundance: NA
len: 12
v_gene: TRBV29-1
d_gene: NA
j_gene: TRBJ1-1

CDR3nt: TGTGCCAGCAGTTACGGACGGGGGGGCTACGAGCAGTACTTC
CDR3aa: CASSYGRGGYEQYF
abundance: NA
len: 14
v_gene: TRBV6-5
d_gene: TRBD2
j_gene: TRBJ2-7

CDR3nt: TGTGCCTGGAGTGTACGGGCAGGGAAAGGCTACACCTTC
CDR3aa: CAWSVRAGKGYTF
abundance: once
len: 13
v_gene: TRBV30
d_gene: NA
j_gene: TRBJ1-2

CDR3nt: TGTGCCAGCAGTTTACAAGGGGGCGGTGGAAACACCATATATTTT
CDR3aa: CASSLQGGGGNTIYF
abundance: NA
len: 15
v_gene: TRBV27
d_gene: TRBD1
j_gene: TRBJ1-3

CDR3nt: TGTGCCAGCAGCTTAGATGGCCGGATCCTTGGAGGCTACACCTTC
CDR3aa: CASSLDGRILGGYTF
abundance: NA
len: 15
v_gene: TRBV7-9
d_gene: NA
j_gene: TRBJ1-2

CDR3nt: TGTGCCATCAGGGGACAGGGGGCAGATACGCAGTATTTT
CDR3aa: CAIRGQGADTQYF
abundance: NA
len: 13
v_gene: TRBV10-3
d_gene: TRBD1
j_gene: TRBJ2-3

CDR3nt: TGTGCCAGCAGGGGACTAGCGGGAGGTTTTTCCGGGGAGCTGTTTTTT
CDR3aa: CASRGLAGGFSGELFF
abundance: NA
len: 16
v_gene: TRBV27
d_gene: TRBD2
j_gene: TRBJ2-2

CDR3nt: TGTGCCAGCAGCCGGGAGGGGAACATTCAGTACTTC
CDR3aa: CASSREGNIQYF
abundance: NA
len: 12
v_gene: TRBV6-1
d_gene: TRBD2
j_gene: TRBJ2-4

CDR3nt: TGTGCCAGCAGTGAAAATCTAGCGGATGAGCAGTTCTTC
CDR3aa: CASSENLADEQFF
abundance: NA
len: 13
v_gene: TRBV2
d_gene: TRBD2
j_gene: TRBJ2-1

CDR3nt: TGTGCCAGCAGCCAACAGACTAGCGGGGCAGGCTACGAGCAGTACTTC
CDR3aa: CASSQQTSGAGYEQYF
abundance: NA
len: 16
v_gene: TRBV6-6
d_gene: TRBD2
j_gene: TRBJ2-7

CDR3nt: TGCGCCAGCAGCTCACAGGACAGGGGAGGTAATTCACCCCTCCACTTT
CDR3aa: CASSSQDRGGNSPLHF
abundance: NA
len: 16
v_gene: TRBV5-1
d_gene: TRBD1
j_gene: TRBJ1-6

CDR3nt: TGTGCCAGCAGTCCCTATGCGACAGGGGAAGAGACCCAGTACTTC
CDR3aa: CASSPYATGEETQYF
abundance: NA
len: 15
v_gene: TRBV27
d_gene: TRBD1
j_gene: TRBJ2-5

CDR3nt: TGTGCCAGCAGATACAATCGGGACAACTACAATGAGCAGTTCTTC
CDR3aa: CASRYNRDNYNEQFF
abundance: NA
len: 15
v_gene: TRBV6-5
d_gene: NA
j_gene: TRBJ2-1